A single sample is the source of the 22 T cell receptor beta chains below, sequenced in a study of CXCR3-negative and CXCR3-positive naive CD8 T cells. The TRB cDNA libraries were prepared by 5' RACE with UMI labels. Reanalyzing the 5' RACE reads, TCRdb keeps one entry per CDR3 protein, without DNA. The listing records tens of thousands of distinct CDR3 sequences. Sample: memory CD8+ T cells from blood. The receptor source for this set is a human donor in good health. Some clones in this sample may be carry-over from other donors' samples.

V is TRBV28 and J is TRBJ2-1; as DNA is missing, the TRBD2 call by TCRdb cannot be tested. The CDR3 totals 22 residues. CDR1 and CDR2 (germline): MDHEN, SYDVKM. CDR3 protein: CASSLSSLRGGGSGGVFNEQFF.

This chain joins TRBV6-2 or TRBV6-3 and TRBJ2-7; with no DNA, the TCRdb D assignment of TRBD1 cannot be verified. Germline V lookup: CDR1 MNHEY, CDR2 SVGEGT. This CDR3 spans 15 amino acids. The chain's CDR3 is CASSSAQGASYEQYF.

This chain links TRBV5-5 with TRBJ1-1. The length of the CDR3 is 13 residues. The germline CDR1 and CDR2 sequences are SGHKS and YYEKEE (reference sequence). CDR3: CASSIRTSTEAFF.

The chain combines TRBV3-1 with TRBJ2-7. The CDR3 has 12 residues. CDR1 and CDR2 (germline): LGHDT, YNNKEL (reference sequence). CDR3 in amino acids: CASSQDDYEQYF.

The chain has TRBV7-8 and TRBJ1-1. This CDR3 is 12 amino acids long. CDR1 and CDR2 (germline): SGHVS, FQNEAQ. CDR3 residues: CASSDAAYEAFF.

The chain is built from TRBV5-1 and TRBJ2-1; no DNA is available, so the TRBD2 call from TCRdb remains unchecked. This CDR3 is built from 16 residues. The V gene's germline CDR1 is SGHRS and CDR2 YFSETQ. CDR3 sequence reads: CASSEGTSGVYNEQFF.

The J gene is TRBJ2-7, the V gene TRBV27; with no DNA, the TCRdb D assignment of TRBD1 cannot be verified. This CDR3 region has 15 residues. In germline, CDR1 is MNHEY, CDR2 SMNVEV (reference sequence). CDR3 protein: CASRQGGGATYEQYF.

The chain employs TRBV19 and TRBJ1-1; TCRdb's D gene call, TRBD1, goes unchecked for lack of DNA. Germline V gives CDR1 LNHDA, CDR2 SQIVND (reference sequence). This CDR3 comprises 13 residues. The CDR3 here is CASRGQSHTEAFF.

V usage is TRBV7-9 and J usage is TRBJ1-2. The CDR3 runs to 12 residues. CDR1 and CDR2 (germline): SEHNR, FQNEAQ (reference sequence). CDR3 sequence: CASSLAAPGSKF.

The chain links TRBV11-2 to TRBJ1-5; TCRdb calls TRBD1, which cannot be checked without DNA. Germline CDR1 SGHAT, CDR2 FQNNGV. This CDR3 spans 14 amino acids. CDR3 loop: CASSEWGNRQPQYF.

CDR3 amino acids: CASSLGPTYEQYF. The chain is built from TRBV11-3 and TRBJ2-7; TCRdb proposes TRBD2, but this gene call is untestable without DNA. The germline CDR1 and CDR2 sequences are SGHNT and YENEEA. This CDR3 region has 13 residues. Based on the CDR3 plus reference TRBV11-3 and TRBJ2-7, the full variable domain is EAGVVQSPRYKIIEKKQPVAFWCNPISGHNTLYWYLQNLGQGPELLIRYENEEAVDDSQLPKDRFSAERLKGVDSTLKIQPAELGDSAVYLCASSLGPTYEQYFGPGTRLTVT.

V is TRBV10-3 and J is TRBJ1-5; TCRdb designates TRBD1, a call that cannot be tested without DNA. This CDR3 contains 13 residues. In germline, CDR1 is ENHRY, CDR2 SYGVKD. CDR3: CAIKGGASQPQHF.

This sequence joins TRBV29-1 and TRBJ1-2; the D call from TCRdb, TRBD1, cannot be confirmed without DNA. Germline V gene lookup returns CDR1 SQVTM and CDR2 ANQGSEA. This CDR3 contains 14 residues. CDR3 loop: CSVKKGAPGSGYTF.

This chain links TRBV29-1 with TRBJ2-1; the D call from TCRdb, TRBD2, cannot be confirmed without DNA. Germline V gene lookup returns CDR1 SQVTM and CDR2 ANQGSEA. CDR3 size: 14 residues. The CDR3: CSVILTDGRNEQFF.

This chain links TRBV29-1 with TRBJ2-1; no DNA is available, so the TRBD2 call from TCRdb remains unchecked. The CDR3 loop spans 16 amino acids. In germline, CDR1 is SQVTM, CDR2 ANQGSEA. The CDR3 spells CSVDLTMEGRGDEQFF.

CDR3 region: CAWSRDGGYTF. The chain couples TRBV30 to TRBJ1-2; checking the TCRdb D call of TRBD1 is not possible without DNA. Germline assignment: CDR1 GTSNPN and CDR2 SVGIG (reference sequence). The CDR3 totals 11 residues. Complete variable domain (other parts from reference TRBV30 and TRBJ1-2): SQTIHQWPATLVQPVGSPLSLECTVEGTSNPNLYWYRQAAGRGLQLLFYSVGIGQISSEVPQNLSASRPQDRQFILSSKKLLLSDSGFYLCAWSRDGGYTFGSGTRLTVV.

The genes are TRBV11-2 and TRBJ1-1; absent DNA, TCRdb's TRBD1 call cannot be checked. The CDR3 sequence is 15 residues long. Germline loops: CDR1 SGHAT, CDR2 FQNNGV. The CDR3 protein is CASSLDSGSSTEAFF.

V is TRBV7-8 and J is TRBJ2-3; TCRdb's D call, TRBD1, is unchecked because there is no DNA. The CDR3 spans 17 residues. Germline CDR1 reads SGHVS; CDR2 reads FQNEAQ. CDR3 sequence reads: CASSSYGTGGHTDTQYF.

The chain carries TRBV20-1 and TRBJ2-7; the TCRdb D gene call, TRBD2, has no DNA to confirm it. The CDR3 spans 14 residues. Germline V gives CDR1 DFQATT, CDR2 SNEGSKA (reference sequence). CDR3 in amino acids: CSARVPGLNYEQYF.

The chain couples TRBV4-1 to TRBJ2-5; TCRdb picks TRBD1, but there is no DNA to check that call. The CDR3 has 16 amino acids. Per germline, CDR1 MGHRA and CDR2 YSYEKL. The CDR3 sequence is CASSQRPAGSGETQYF.

The chain links TRBV7-8 to TRBJ2-1; TCRdb calls TRBD1, which cannot be checked without DNA. Per the germline V gene, CDR1 is SGHVS and CDR2 is FQNEAQ. This CDR3 has 14 amino acids. The CDR3 spells CASSPVGDVNEQFF.

V is TRBV6-4 and J is TRBJ2-1; lacking DNA, the TRBD1 call made by TCRdb goes unchecked. Germline-derived CDR1 and CDR2 are MRHNA and SNTAGT. The CDR3 totals 14 residues. This CDR3 is CASSESSGGNEQFF.